What follows describes a single T cell receptor beta chain. Its antigen remains undetermined. Qualities for individual bases were not recorded, and no much larger clone is one base off. V is shortened by 0 bases, J by 4 bases, and the region joining them spans 6 bases. CDR1 SNHLY and CDR2 FYNNEI were looked up in the germline V gene. The CDR3 has 13 amino acids, counting the end cysteine and phenylalanine. The retained sequence is limited to the CDR3, 39 bases, with the frame set at the first base. In Seattle, one collaborating source enrolled patients while the infection was active and tracked those patients longitudinally over the course of disease. Whole blood was collected in K2EDTA tubes by collaborating institutions according to the institutions' own protocols. Collaborator samples were shipped for TCRbeta analysis as frozen whole blood, isolated PBMCs, or DNA extracted from either sample type.

TCRbeta CDR3 regions were amplified from genomic DNA using the immunoSEQ Assay, a bias-controlled multiplex PCR. Processing in the source paper ran as follows. The number of nucleated cells in each sample was estimated from the amplification of reference gene primers within the assay. Sequence reads were collapsed and filtered to measure the absolute abundance of every unique TCRbeta CDR3 rearrangement. Productive Simpson clonality was computed per sample as the square root of Simpson's diversity index over productive rearrangements. Drawn from immuneACCESS, this table holds only the in-frame rearrangements with V and J called that TCRdb kept. Clones are partly lost; checked studies trace under half to an unresolved V gene and leave the rest unexplained. That table supplies the V and J calls and clone size; D and trimming were determined from the DNA. This sample lists 390,000 or so clones; 80% to 90% were detected once. Together, the top ten hold about 3% of the sample.

This entry is derived from a study of blood T cell repertoires in COVID-19 (dated by TCRdb to about 2020). Background for the entire study: Collaborator samples came from the United States, Italy and Spain and covered acute and convalescent phases of COVID-19. The material from the prospective study consisted of cDNA or gDNA derived from T cells, B-cell-depleted T cells, or PBMCs. Subjects who had been exposed to COVID-19, were actively infected with it, or had recovered from it provided the deeply sampled blood TCRbeta repertoires that made up the dataset. The repertoires were made available in a free public database intended to serve as a resource for research on the immune response to SARS-CoV-2. Samples were obtained from the ongoing ImmuneRACE study (first 160 participants) and from 1,000 to 1,500 subjects provided by 6 global collaborators. Sample metadata almost always included a de-identified subject ID, COVID-19 status, age in years and sex. Where available, HLA class I and class II types were obtained from metadata supplied by the sample provider rather than from assay-based typing. Study-wide findings and limitations: The quantity of clinical and demographic metadata differed by source and by participant and was supplied without curation.

The sequenced sample consisted of peripheral blood. The sequence joins TRBV2 to TRBJ1-1; the D gene remains uncertain. The TCR was taken from a woman in her 30s with COVID-19, enrolled during active disease. The DNA is as follows: TGTGCCAGCAGTGAAGCCTCGGGCACTGAAGCTTTCTTT. This translates into CASSEASGTEAFF. Reference TRBV2 and TRBJ1-1 proteins supply the regions before and after the CDR3; the full variable domain is: EPEVTQTPSHQVTQMGQEVILRCVPISNHLYFYWYRQILGQKVEFLVSFYNNEISEKSEIFDDQFSVERPDGSNFTLKIRSTKLEDSAMYFCASSEASGTEAFFGQGTRLTVV.